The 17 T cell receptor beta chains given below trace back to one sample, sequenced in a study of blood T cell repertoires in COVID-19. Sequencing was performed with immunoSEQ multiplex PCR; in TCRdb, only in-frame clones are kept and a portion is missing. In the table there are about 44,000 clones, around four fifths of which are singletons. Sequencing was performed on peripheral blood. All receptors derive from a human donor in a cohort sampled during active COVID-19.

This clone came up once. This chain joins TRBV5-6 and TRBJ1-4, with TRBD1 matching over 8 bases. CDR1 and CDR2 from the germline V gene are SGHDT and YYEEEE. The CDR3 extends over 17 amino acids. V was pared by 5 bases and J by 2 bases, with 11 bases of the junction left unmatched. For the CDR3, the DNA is TGTGCCAGCAGTTCCGGACAGGGTCTAGTCACTAATGAAAAACTGTTTTTT. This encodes CASSSGQGLVTNEKLFF.

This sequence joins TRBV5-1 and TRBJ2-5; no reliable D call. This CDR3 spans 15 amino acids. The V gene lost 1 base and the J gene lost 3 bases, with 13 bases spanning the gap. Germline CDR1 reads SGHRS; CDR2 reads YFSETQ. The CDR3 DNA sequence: TGCGCCAGCAGCTTGATTTATTCGCGTGAAGAGACCCAGTACTTC. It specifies CASSLIYSREETQYF.

This CDR3 reads CATSRVTSGDPTDTQYF. The CDR3 bases are TGTGCCACCAGCAGAGTGACTAGCGGGGACCCCACAGATACGCAGTATTTT. V usage is TRBV15 and J usage is TRBJ2-3, with 11 nucleotides matching TRBD2. The CDR3 extends over 17 amino acids. CDR1 LNHNV and CDR2 YYDKDF come from the germline V gene (reference sequence). V lost 1 base, J lost 2 bases, and 5 bases stayed unmatched. The entire variable domain, with the rest obtained from reference TRBV15 and TRBJ2-3, is as follows: DAMVIQNPRYQVTQFGKPVTLSCSQTLNHNVMYWYQQKSSQAPKLLFHYYDKDFNNEADTPDNFQSRRPNTSFCFLDIRSPGLGDTAMYLCATSRVTSGDPTDTQYFGPGTRLTVL.

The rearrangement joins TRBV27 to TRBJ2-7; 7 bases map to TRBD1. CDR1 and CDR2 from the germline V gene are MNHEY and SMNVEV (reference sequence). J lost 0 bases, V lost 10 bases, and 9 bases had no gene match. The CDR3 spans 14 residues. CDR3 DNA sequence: TGTGCCACCCTTCCGGGACAGCGCTCCTACGAGCAGTACGTC. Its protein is CATLPGQRSYEQYV.

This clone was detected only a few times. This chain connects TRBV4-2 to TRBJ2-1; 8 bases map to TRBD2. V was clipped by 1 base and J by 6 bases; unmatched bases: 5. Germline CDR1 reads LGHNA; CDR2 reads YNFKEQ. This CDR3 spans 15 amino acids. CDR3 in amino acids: CASSQAGGPSNEQFF. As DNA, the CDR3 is TGTGCCAGCAGCCAAGCGGGGGGGCCCTCCAATGAGCAGTTCTTC.

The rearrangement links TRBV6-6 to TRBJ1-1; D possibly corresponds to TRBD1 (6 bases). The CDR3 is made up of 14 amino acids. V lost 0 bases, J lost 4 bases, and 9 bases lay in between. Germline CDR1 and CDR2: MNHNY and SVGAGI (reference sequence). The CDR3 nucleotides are TGTGCCAGCAGTTACTCGGTGGGGGCCACTGAAGCTTTCTTT. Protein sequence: CASSYSVGATEAFF.

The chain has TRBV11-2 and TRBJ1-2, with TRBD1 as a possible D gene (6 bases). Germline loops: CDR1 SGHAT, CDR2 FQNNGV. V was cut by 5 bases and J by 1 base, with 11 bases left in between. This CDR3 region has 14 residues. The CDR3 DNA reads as TGTGCCAGCAGCGGGACAAACCGTAACTATGGCTACACCTTC. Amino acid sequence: CASSGTNRNYGYTF.

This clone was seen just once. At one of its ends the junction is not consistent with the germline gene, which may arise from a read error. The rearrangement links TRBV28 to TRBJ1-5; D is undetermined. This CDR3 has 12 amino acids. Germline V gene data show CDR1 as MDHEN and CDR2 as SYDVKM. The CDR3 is CASSLQAEAFDF. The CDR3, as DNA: TGTGCCAGCAGTTTGCAAGCTGAGGCCTTTGATTTT.

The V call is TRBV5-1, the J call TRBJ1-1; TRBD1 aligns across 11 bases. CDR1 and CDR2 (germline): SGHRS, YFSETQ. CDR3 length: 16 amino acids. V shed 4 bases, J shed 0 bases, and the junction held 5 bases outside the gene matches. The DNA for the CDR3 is TGCGCCAGCAGCATGGGGACAGGGGGGCTGAACACTGAAGCTTTCTTT. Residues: CASSMGTGGLNTEAFF.

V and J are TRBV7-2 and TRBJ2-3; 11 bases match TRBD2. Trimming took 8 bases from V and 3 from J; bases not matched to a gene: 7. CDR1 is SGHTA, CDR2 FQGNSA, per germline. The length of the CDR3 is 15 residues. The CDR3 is CASGRASGGTDTQYF. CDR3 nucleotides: TGTGCCAGCGGGAGGGCTAGCGGGGGGACAGATACGCAGTATTTT.

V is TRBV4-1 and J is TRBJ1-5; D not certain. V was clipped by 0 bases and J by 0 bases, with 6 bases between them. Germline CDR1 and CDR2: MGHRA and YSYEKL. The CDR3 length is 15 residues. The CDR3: CASSQENYSNQPQHF. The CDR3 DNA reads TGCGCCAGCAGCCAAGAAAACTATAGCAATCAGCCCCAGCATTTT.

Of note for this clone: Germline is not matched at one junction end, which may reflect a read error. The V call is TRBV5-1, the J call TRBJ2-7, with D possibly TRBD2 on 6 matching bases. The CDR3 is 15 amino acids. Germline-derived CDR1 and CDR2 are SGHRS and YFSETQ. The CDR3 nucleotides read TGCGCCAGCAGTTTGGGCCCTAGCGAGAACTACGAGCAGTACTTC. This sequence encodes CASSLGPSENYEQYF.

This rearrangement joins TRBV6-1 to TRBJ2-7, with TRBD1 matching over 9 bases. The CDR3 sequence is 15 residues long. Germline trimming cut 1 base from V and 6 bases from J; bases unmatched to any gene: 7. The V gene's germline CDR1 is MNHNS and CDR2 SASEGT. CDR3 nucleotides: TGTGCCAGCAGTGAAGGACCTTGGGACAGGGTCGAGCAGTACGTC. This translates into CASSEGPWDRVEQYV.

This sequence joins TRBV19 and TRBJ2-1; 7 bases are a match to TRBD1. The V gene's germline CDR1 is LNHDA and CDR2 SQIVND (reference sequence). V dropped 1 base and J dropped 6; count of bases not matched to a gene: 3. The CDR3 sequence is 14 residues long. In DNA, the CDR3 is TGTGCCAGTAGTATAGTGGGACAGAGCAATGAGCAGTTCTTC. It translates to CASSIVGQSNEQFF.

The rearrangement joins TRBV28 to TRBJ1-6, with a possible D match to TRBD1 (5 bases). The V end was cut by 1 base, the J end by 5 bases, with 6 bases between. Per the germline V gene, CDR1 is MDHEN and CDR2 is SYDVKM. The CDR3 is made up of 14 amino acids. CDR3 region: CASSLSGNNSPLHF. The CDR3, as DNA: TGTGCCAGCAGTTTATCAGGGAATAATTCACCCCTCCACTTT.

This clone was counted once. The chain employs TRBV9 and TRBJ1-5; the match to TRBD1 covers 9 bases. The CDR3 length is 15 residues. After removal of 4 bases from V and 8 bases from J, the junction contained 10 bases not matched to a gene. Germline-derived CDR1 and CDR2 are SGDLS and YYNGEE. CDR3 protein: CASSPRGTGLEPQHF. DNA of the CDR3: TGTGCCAGCAGCCCACGCGGGACAGGGTTGGAGCCCCAGCATTTT.

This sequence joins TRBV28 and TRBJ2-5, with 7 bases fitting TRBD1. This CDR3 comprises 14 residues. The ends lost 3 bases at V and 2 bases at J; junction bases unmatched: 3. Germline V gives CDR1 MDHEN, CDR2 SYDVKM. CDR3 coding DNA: TGTGCCAGCAGTTTGAGACAGGGTCAAGAGACCCAGTACTTC. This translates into CASSLRQGQETQYF.